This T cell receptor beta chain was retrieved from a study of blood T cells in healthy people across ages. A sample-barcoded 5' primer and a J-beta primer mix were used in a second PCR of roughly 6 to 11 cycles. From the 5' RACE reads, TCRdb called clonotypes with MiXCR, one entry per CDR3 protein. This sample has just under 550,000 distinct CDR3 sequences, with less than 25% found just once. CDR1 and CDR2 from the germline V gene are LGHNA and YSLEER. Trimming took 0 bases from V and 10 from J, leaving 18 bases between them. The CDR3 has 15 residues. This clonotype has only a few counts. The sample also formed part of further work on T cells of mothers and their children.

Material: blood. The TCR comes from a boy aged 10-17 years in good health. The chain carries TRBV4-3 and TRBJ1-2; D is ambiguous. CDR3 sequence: CASSQDNPGPWDYTF. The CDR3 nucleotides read TGCGCCAGCAGCCAAGATAACCCAGGCCCTTGGGACTACACCTTC.